This paragraph reports one T cell receptor beta chain. This entry comes from a study of spatial heterogeneity in lung cancer. Individual TCR cDNA molecules each bore their own unique molecular identifier. TCRdb itself ran the 5' RACE reads through MiXCR, one entry per CDR3 protein. The sample holds just under 95,000 distinct CDR3 sequences; around 12% are singletons and the top ten take about 40%. Time point in this sample: sample taken at primary tumor resection. The input material, whole RNA from tumor, nontumor lung or frozen PBMC, was sequenced unsorted. J gave up 5 bases and V 4 bases, and 7 bases lay outside the gene matches. Germline CDR1 ENHRY, CDR2 SYGVKD. This CDR3 is built from 15 residues.

The TCR originated in a male donor with early-stage non-small cell lung cancer. The source was PBMCs, collected at surgery. The rearrangement links TRBV10-3 to TRBJ2-5, with TRBD1 matching over 10 bases. CDR3 in DNA: TGTGCCATCAGTGCTCGACAGGGGGCTGGTGAGACCCAGTACTTC. Its protein product is CAISARQGAGETQYF.